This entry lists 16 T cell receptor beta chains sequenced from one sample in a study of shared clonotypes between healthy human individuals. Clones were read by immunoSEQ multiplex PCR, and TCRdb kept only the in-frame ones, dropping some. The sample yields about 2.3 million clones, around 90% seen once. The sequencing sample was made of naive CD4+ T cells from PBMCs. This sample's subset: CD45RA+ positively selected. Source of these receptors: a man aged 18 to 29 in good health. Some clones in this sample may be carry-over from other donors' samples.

For the CDR3, the DNA is TGTGCCAGCAGTGTGTTAGTATTCTGGGCCAGAAGCTCCTACGAGCAGTACTTC. As protein: CASSVLVFWARSSYEQYF. V usage is TRBV2 and J usage is TRBJ2-7; D is unresolved. This CDR3 region has 18 residues. The V gene lost 4 bases and the J gene lost 0 bases, with 22 bases spanning the gap. Looked up from germline, CDR1 is SNHLY and CDR2 is FYNNEI.

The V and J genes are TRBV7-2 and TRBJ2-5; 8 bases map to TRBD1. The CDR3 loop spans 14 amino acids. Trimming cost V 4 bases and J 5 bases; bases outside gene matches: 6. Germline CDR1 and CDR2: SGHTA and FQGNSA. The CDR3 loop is CASSYGQGGETQYF. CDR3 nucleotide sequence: TGTGCCAGCAGCTACGGACAGGGCGGCGAGACCCAGTACTTC. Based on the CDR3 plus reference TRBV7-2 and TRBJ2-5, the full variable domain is GAGVSQSPSNKVTEKGKDVELRCDPISGHTALYWYRQSLGQGLEFLIYFQGNSAPDKSGLPSDRFSAERTGGSVSTLTIQRTQQEDSAVYLCASSYGQGGETQYFGPGTRLLVL.

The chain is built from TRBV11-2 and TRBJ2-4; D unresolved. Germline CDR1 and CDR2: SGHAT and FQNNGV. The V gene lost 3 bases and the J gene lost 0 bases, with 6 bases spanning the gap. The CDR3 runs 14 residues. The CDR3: CASSLAVAKNIQYF. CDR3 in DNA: TGTGCCAGCAGCTTGGCAGTAGCCAAAAACATTCAGTACTTC. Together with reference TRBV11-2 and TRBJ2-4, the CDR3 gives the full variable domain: EAGVAQSPRYKIIEKRQSVAFWCNPISGHATLYWYQQILGQGPKLLIQFQNNGVVDDSQLPKDRFSAERLKGVDSTLKIQPAKLEDSAVYLCASSLAVAKNIQYFGAGTRLSVL.

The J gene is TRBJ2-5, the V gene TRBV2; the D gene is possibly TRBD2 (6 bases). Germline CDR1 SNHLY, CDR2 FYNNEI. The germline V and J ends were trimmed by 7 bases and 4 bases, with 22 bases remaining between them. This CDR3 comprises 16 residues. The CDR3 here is CASIRDFISKPETQYF. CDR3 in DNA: TGTGCCAGCATCCGGGACTTCATTTCCAAACCAGAGACCCAGTACTTC.

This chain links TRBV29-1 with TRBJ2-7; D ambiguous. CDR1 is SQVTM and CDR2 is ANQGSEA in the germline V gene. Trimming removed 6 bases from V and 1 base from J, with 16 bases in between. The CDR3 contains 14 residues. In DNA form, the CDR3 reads TGCAGCGTAGCCGCGGACCTTCAATCCTACGAGCAGTACTTC. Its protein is CSVAADLQSYEQYF.

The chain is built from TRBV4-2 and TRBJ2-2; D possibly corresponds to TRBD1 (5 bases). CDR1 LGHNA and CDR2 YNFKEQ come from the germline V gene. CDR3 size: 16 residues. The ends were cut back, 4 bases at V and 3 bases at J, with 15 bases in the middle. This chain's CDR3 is CASSRERGRYTGELFF. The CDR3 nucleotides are TGTGCCAGCAGCCGAGAAAGGGGCCGTTACACCGGGGAGCTGTTTTTT.

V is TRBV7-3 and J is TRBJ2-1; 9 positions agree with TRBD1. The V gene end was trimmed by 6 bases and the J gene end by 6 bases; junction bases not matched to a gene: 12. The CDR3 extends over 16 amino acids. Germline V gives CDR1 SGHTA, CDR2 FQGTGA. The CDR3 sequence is CASRITGGTPSNEQFF. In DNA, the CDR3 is TGTGCCAGCAGAATTACAGGGGGCACCCCCTCCAATGAGCAGTTCTTC.

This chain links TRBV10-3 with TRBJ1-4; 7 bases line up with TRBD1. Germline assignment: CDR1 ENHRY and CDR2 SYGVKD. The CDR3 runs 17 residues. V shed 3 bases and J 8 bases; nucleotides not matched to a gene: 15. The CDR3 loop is CAISERGRGRLGEKLFF. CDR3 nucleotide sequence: TGTGCCATCAGTGAAAGGGGAAGGGGGCGGCTAGGGGAAAAACTGTTTTTT.

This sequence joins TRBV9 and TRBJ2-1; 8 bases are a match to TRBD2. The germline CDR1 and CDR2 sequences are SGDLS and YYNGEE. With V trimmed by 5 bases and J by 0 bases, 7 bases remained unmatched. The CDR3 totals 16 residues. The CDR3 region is CASSLYSGISYNEQFF. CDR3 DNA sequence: TGTGCCAGCAGTCTTTATAGCGGGATCTCCTACAATGAGCAGTTCTTC.

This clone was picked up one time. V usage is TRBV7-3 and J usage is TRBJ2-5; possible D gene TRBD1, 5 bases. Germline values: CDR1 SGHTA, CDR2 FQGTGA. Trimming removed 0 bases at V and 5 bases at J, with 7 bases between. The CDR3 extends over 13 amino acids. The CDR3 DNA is TGTGCCAGCAGCTTAACCAGGGATGAGACCCAGTACTTC. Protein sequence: CASSLTRDETQYF.

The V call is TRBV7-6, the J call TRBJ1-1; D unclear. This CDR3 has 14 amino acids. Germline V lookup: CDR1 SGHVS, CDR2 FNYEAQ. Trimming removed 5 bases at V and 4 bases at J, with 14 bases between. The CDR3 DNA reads TGTGCCAGCAGCCCAGGAGGAGCCATCACTGAAGCTTTCTTT. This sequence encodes CASSPGGAITEAFF.

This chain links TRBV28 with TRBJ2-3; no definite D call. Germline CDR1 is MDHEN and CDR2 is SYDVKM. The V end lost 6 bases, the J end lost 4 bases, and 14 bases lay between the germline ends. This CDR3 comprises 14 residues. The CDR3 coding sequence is TGTGCCAGCAGAGATGGGTCAAGGGCAGATACGCAGTATTTT. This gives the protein CASRDGSRADTQYF.

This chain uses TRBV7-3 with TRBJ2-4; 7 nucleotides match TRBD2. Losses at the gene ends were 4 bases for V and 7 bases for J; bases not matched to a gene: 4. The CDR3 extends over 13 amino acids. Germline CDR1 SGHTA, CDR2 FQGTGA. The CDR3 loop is CASSSSGGNIQYF. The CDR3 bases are TGTGCCAGCAGCTCCTCCGGGGGGAACATTCAGTACTTC. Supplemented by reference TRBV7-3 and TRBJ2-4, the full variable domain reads GAGVSQTPSNKVTEKGKYVELRCDPISGHTALYWYRQSLGQGPEFLIYFQGTGAADDSGLPNDRFFAVRPEGSVSTLKIQRTERGDSAVYLCASSSSGGNIQYFGAGTRLSVL.

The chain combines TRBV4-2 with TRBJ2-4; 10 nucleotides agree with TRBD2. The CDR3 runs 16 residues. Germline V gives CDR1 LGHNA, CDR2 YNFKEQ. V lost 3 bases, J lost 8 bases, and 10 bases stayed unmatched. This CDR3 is CASSQEKLAGTDIQYF. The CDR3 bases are TGTGCCAGCAGCCAGGAAAAACTAGCGGGGACGGACATTCAGTACTTC.

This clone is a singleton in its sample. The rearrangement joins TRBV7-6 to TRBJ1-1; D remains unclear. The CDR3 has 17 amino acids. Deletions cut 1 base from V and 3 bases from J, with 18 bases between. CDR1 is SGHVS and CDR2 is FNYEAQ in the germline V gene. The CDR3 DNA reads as TGTGCCAGCAGCTTAGGTTTGACTTCGCGATCGGACACTGAAGCTTTCTTT. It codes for CASSLGLTSRSDTEAFF.

The CDR3 coding sequence is TGCGCCAGCAGCTTGGGGGCAACTAGCGGGAGTGCGGATACGCAGTATTTT. It specifies CASSLGATSGSADTQYF. The V and J genes are TRBV5-1 and TRBJ2-3, with 11 nucleotides matching TRBD2. This CDR3 has 17 residues. Germline CDR1 and CDR2: SGHRS and YFSETQ. Germline trimming cut 0 bases from V and 6 bases from J; bases unmatched to any gene: 9.